What follows is one T cell receptor beta chain and its context. The CDR3 has 15 residues. V lost 0 bases and J lost 4; bases outside the gene matches: 4. Germline CDR1 is LNHNV and CDR2 is YYDKDF (reference sequence). The sample belongs to a study of blood T cell repertoires in COVID-19. About the research overall: T cells, B-cell-depleted T cells, or PBMCs supplied cDNA or gDNA.

TCRdb keeps only in-frame clones here, not all; method: immunoSEQ multiplex PCR. Of 380,000 or so clones in the sample, more than 70% were seen once. The rearrangement uses TRBV15 and TRBJ2-7; 9 nucleotides line up with TRBD2. The TCR was taken from a man aged 35 to 55 with acute or convalescent COVID-19. Source material: peripheral blood. The CDR3 DNA follows: TGTGCCACCAGCAGAGATCCGGGACTAGCTTACGAGCAGTACTTC. It encodes CATSRDPGLAYEQYF. Supplemented by reference TRBV15 and TRBJ2-7, the full variable domain reads DAMVIQNPRYQVTQFGKPVTLSCSQTLNHNVMYWYQQKSSQAPKLLFHYYDKDFNNEADTPDNFQSRRPNTSFCFLDIRSPGLGDTAMYLCATSRDPGLAYEQYFGPGTRLTVT.